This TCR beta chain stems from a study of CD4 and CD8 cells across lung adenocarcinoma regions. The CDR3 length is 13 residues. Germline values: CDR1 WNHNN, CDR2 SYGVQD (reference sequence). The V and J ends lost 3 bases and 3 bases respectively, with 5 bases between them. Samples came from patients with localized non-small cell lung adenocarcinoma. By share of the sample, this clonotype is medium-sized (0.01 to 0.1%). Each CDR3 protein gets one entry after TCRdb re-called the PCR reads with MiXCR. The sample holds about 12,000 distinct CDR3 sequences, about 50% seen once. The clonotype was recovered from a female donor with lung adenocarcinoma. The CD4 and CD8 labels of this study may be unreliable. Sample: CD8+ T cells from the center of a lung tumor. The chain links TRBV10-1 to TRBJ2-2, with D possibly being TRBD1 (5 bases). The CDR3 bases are TGCGCCAGCAGTGACAGGGACACCGGGGAGCTGTTTTTT. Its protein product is CASSDRDTGELFF.